This is a list of T cell receptor beta chains from one sample in a study of blood T cells in healthy people across ages. Each CDR3 protein is one row after TCRdb ran MiXCR on the 5' RACE reads. The profile shows roughly 800,000 distinct CDR3 sequences, roughly 60% of them singletons. The specimen was blood. The receptors shown here come from a man between 25 and 39 years old in good health. The CDR3 runs from the conserved cysteine through the conserved F or W. The order of the fields is J gene, D gene, clone size, V gene, CDR3 protein, CDR3 DNA. A D gene is named only where the DNA matches it firmly. The size entry is marked missing in some rows and otherwise reads once, few, many or a size class.

J gene: TRBJ2-1
D gene: TRBD2
clone size: NA
V gene: TRBV2
CDR3 protein: CASLLGSGGWRNEQFF
CDR3 DNA: TGTGCCAGTCTCCTGGGGAGCGGGGGATGGAGAAATGAGCAGTTCTTC

J gene: TRBJ2-7
D gene: TRBD2
clone size: few
V gene: TRBV29-1
CDR3 protein: CSFSSGSGSYEQYF
CDR3 DNA: TGCAGCTTCTCTAGCGGGAGCGGCTCCTACGAGCAGTACTTC

J gene: TRBJ2-5
D gene: TRBD1
clone size: NA
V gene: TRBV3-1
CDR3 protein: CASSQDLGQRTQYF
CDR3 DNA: TGTGCCAGCAGCCAAGATCTGGGACAGAGGACCCAGTACTTC

J gene: TRBJ2-5
D gene: NA
clone size: NA
V gene: TRBV18
CDR3 protein: CASSPRQPQETQYF
CDR3 DNA: TGTGCCAGCTCACCCCGGCAACCCCAAGAGACCCAGTACTTC

J gene: TRBJ1-2
D gene: NA
clone size: few
V gene: TRBV10-3
CDR3 protein: CAISESKNPTGGYTF
CDR3 DNA: TGTGCCATCAGTGAGTCGAAAAATCCCACCGGAGGCTACACCTTC

J gene: TRBJ2-7
D gene: NA
clone size: few
V gene: TRBV11-2
CDR3 protein: CASSLNGALLDEQYF
CDR3 DNA: TGTGCCAGCAGCTTGAACGGGGCACTCCTGGACGAGCAGTACTTC

J gene: TRBJ2-1
D gene: NA
clone size: NA
V gene: TRBV3-1
CDR3 protein: CASDRGNEQFF
CDR3 DNA: TGTGCCAGCGATAGAGGCAATGAGCAGTTCTTC

J gene: TRBJ2-7
D gene: TRBD1
clone size: NA
V gene: TRBV6-6
CDR3 protein: CASSYSTGAHEQYF
CDR3 DNA: TGTGCCAGCAGTTACTCGACAGGGGCCCACGAGCAGTACTTC

J gene: TRBJ2-7
D gene: TRBD1
clone size: NA
V gene: TRBV10-3
CDR3 protein: CATQRQGDGEQYF
CDR3 DNA: TGTGCCACTCAGAGACAGGGGGATGGCGAGCAGTACTTC

J gene: TRBJ1-5
D gene: TRBD1
clone size: many
V gene: TRBV10-3
CDR3 protein: CAISPDRQGNQPQHF
CDR3 DNA: TGTGCCATCAGTCCAGATCGACAGGGGAATCAGCCCCAGCATTTT

J gene: TRBJ2-5
D gene: NA
clone size: few
V gene: TRBV20-1
CDR3 protein: CSATGASETQYF
CDR3 DNA: TGCAGTGCTACAGGGGCTTCTGAGACCCAGTACTTC